This entry is about one T cell receptor (beta chain). This clone's antigen is unknown. No base qualities exist here, and no much larger clone lies one base off it. Enrolling through a virtual design, the prospective study's participants ranged in age from roughly 18 to 100 years and lived across 20 to 25 United States geographic areas. In the prospective study, participants were assigned to cohorts based on the clinical history participants reported in a screening survey and a study questionnaire. Recovered participants in ImmuneRACE Cohort 3 were defined as having two consecutive negative NP/OP PCR tests, clearance from a healthcare professional, or resolution of symptoms. Each participant in the prospective study had whole blood, serum and a nasopharyngeal or oropharyngeal swab collected by mobile phlebotomists. Additional blood draws and questionnaires over an approximately 2-month period could optionally be provided by prospective study participants. Prospective study blood samples were shipped either frozen or at room temperature before DNA extraction.

V lost 0 bases and J lost 2 bases; the stretch between them is 13 bases long. Looking up the germline V gene (reference sequence) yields CDR1 GTSNPN and CDR2 SVGIG. The CDR3 sequence holds 15 residues, the cysteine and phenylalanine included. Only CDR3 DNA remains: 45 bases, in frame from the first base. The record originates from a study of blood T cell repertoires in COVID-19 (dated by TCRdb to 2019 to 2021). Describing the broader study: Samples covering the acute and convalescent phases of COVID-19 were provided by collaborators in the United States, Italy and Spain. The prospective study material was composed of cDNA or gDNA derived from T cells, B-cell-depleted T cells, or PBMCs. Subjects who had been exposed to COVID-19, were actively infected with it, or had recovered from it provided the deeply sampled blood TCRbeta repertoires that made up the dataset. The repertoires were made available in a free public database intended to serve as a resource for research on the immune response to SARS-CoV-2. The samples were drawn from the first 160 participants of the ongoing ImmuneRACE study and from over 950 subjects provided by 6 global collaborators. The sample metadata nearly always contained a de-identified subject ID, COVID-19 status, age in years and sex. Where HLA class I and class II types were available, the types were taken from metadata supplied by the sample provider, not from assay-based typing.

TCRbeta CDR3 regions were amplified from genomic DNA by means of the immunoSEQ Assay, a bias-controlled multiplex PCR. On the authors' methods: The number of nucleated cells in each sample was estimated from the amplification of reference gene primers within the assay. Sequence reads were collapsed and filtered to measure the absolute abundance of every unique TCRbeta CDR3 rearrangement. For each sample, productive Simpson clonality was calculated as the square root of Simpson's diversity index over productive rearrangements. TCRdb retrieved this table from immuneACCESS and kept in-frame rearrangements only. Not all clones are present; in checked studies, unresolved V genes account for under half, and no reason is known for the remainder. That table gives V, J and clone size, and the DNA gave D and trimming. The sample includes 250,000 to 300,000 clones, with approximately 91% observed a single time. The ten biggest clones cover about 1.7% of the sample.

Points the paper makes about the study in general: Clinical and demographic metadata were provided uncurated, with the amount varying by source and participant.

The sequence derives from a woman aged 40 to 49 who had recovered from COVID-19. The chain couples TRBV30 to TRBJ2-5; possibly the D gene is TRBD2, per 6 matching bases. The sample taken for sequencing was PBMCs or T cells enriched from blood (not recorded which). This receptor carries the CDR3 CAWSVPQRAQETQYF. The DNA reads as follows: TGTGCCTGGAGTGTACCCCAGCGGGCTCAAGAGACCCAGTACTTC. The full variable domain, with segments outside the CDR3 supplied by the reference TRBV30 and TRBJ2-5 proteins, appears as SQTIHQWPATLVQPVGSPLSLECTVEGTSNPNLYWYRQAAGRGLQLLFYSVGIGQISSEVPQNLSASRPQDRQFILSSKKLLLSDSGFYLCAWSVPQRAQETQYFGPGTRLLVL.